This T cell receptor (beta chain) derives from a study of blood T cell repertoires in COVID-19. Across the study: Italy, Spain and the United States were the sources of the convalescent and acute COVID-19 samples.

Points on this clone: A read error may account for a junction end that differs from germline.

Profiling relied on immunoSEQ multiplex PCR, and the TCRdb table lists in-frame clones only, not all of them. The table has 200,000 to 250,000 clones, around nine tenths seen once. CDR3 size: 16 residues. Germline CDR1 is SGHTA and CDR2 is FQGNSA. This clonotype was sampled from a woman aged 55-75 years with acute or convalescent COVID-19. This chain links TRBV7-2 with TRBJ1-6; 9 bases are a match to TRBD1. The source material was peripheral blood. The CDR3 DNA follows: TGTGCCAGCACCTTACAGGGGGCTTCCTATAATTCACCCCTCCACTTT. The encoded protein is CASTLQGASYNSPLHF.